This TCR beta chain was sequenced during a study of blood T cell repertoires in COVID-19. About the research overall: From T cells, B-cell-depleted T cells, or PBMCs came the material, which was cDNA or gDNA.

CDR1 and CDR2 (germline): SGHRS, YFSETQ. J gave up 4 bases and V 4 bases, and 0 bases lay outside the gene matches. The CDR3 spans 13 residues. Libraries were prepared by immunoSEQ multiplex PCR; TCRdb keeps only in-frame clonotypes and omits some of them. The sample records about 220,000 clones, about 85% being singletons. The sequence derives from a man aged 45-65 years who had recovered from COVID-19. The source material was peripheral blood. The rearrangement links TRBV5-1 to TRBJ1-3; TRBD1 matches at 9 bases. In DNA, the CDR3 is TGCGCCAGCAGCGGGACAGGGGGAAACACCATATATTTT. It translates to CASSGTGGNTIYF.